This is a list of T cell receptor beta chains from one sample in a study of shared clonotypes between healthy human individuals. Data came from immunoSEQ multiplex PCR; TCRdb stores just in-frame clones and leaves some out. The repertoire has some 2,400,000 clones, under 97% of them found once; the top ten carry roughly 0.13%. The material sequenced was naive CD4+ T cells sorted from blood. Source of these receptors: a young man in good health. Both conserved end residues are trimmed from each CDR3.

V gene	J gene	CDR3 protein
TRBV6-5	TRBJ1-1	ASSGPATVTEAF
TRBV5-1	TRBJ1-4	ASSSDSIEKLF
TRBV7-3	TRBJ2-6	ASSLSGIPGANVLT
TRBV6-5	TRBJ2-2	ASSFTGDYAGELF
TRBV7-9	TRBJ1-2	ASSPPRDRATTNYGYT
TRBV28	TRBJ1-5	ASSLTGGMGQPQH
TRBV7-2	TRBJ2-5	ASSPDGFGTQY
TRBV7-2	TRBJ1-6	ASSSGQYNSPLH
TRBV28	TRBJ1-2	ASRTLRVYGYT
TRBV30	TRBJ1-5	AWSSQGAGPQH
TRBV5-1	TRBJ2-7	ASSLEVAGVQY
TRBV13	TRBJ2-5	ASSLEAGTVIPQY
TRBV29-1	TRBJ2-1	SVAPGSSSYNEQF
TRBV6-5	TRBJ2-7	ASRDSGTGDDEQY
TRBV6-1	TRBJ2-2	ASNGQGAVGELF
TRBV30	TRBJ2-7	AWSVLNRGYEQY
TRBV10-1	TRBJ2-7	ASSGDRGGEQY
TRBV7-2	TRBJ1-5	ASSLEGAGNQPQH
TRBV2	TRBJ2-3	ASSEKRGTDTQY
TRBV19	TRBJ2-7	ASSMMGGLHEQY
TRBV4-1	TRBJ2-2	ASSQDPHSGRASTGELF
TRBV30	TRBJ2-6	AWEGGPSNSGANVLT
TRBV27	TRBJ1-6	ASSLSQGVNSPLH
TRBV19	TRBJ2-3	ASSTTTVRDTQY
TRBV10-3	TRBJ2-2	AITSTGELF
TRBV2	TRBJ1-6	ASSRDGSNSPLH
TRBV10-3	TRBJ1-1	AISPGQSNTEAF
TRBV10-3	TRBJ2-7	AISESRGKDEQY
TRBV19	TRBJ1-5	ASSGGAGINNQPQH
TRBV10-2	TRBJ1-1	ASSDPGVEAF
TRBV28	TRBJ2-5	ASSLSGLGETQY
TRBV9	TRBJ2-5	ASSVVPGETQY
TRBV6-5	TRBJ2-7	ASSYSGLAGAYEQY
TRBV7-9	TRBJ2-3	ASSLVQLAGTDTQY
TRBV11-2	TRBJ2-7	ASSLGNTYEQY
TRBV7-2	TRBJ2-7	ASSGAWRSSYEQY
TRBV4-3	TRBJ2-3	ASSQDGELDTQY
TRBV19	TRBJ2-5	ATSGGLKVETQY
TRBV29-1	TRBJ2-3	SVHRGSNTDTQY
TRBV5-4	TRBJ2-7	ASSLRGRSYEQY
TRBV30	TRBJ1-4	AWSGGAEKLF
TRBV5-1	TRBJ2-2	ASSPGTGKPGELF
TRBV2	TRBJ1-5	ASSLSSINQPQH
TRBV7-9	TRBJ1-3	ASSFQGLQSGNTIY
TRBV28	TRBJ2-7	ASSWTGGTYEQY
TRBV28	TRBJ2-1	ASSPRGEGVYNEQF
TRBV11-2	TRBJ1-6	ASSLAGGKNSPLH
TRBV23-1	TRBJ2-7	ASSQSAGGPYEQY
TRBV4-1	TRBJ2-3	ASSPGGAGPTDTQY
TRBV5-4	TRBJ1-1	ASSSRGGMVTEAF
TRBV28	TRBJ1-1	ASRGGGGQTEAF
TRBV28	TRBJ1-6	ASSPQPLNSPLH
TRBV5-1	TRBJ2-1	ASRSSSYNEQF
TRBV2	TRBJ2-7	ASKPRGGPSSYEQY
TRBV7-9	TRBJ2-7	ASSPDRVLLPYEQY